This TCR beta chain was found in a study of blood T cell repertoires in COVID-19. For the study at large: Some COVID-19 samples were acute and others convalescent; all came from the United States, Italy and Spain. Nucleic acid was either cDNA or gDNA, and it came from T cells, B-cell-depleted T cells, or PBMCs.

The V end lost 6 bases, the J end lost 0 bases, and 11 bases lay between the germline ends. Germline V gene sequence: CDR1 KGHSH, CDR2 LQKENI. The CDR3 has 14 amino acids. This table comes from immunoSEQ multiplex PCR, and its TCRdb copy is limited to in-frame clones, with some not included. Found here are fewer than 90,000 clones, about two thirds of them singletons; the top ten hold over 13%. The clonotype comes from an elderly woman with acute or convalescent COVID-19. Sequencing was done on a sample of peripheral blood. This chain joins TRBV18 and TRBJ1-1; D gene ambiguous. The CDR3 loop reads CASSPQSMNTEAFF. DNA for the CDR3: TGTGCCAGCTCCCCCCAATCCATGAACACTGAAGCTTTCTTT.